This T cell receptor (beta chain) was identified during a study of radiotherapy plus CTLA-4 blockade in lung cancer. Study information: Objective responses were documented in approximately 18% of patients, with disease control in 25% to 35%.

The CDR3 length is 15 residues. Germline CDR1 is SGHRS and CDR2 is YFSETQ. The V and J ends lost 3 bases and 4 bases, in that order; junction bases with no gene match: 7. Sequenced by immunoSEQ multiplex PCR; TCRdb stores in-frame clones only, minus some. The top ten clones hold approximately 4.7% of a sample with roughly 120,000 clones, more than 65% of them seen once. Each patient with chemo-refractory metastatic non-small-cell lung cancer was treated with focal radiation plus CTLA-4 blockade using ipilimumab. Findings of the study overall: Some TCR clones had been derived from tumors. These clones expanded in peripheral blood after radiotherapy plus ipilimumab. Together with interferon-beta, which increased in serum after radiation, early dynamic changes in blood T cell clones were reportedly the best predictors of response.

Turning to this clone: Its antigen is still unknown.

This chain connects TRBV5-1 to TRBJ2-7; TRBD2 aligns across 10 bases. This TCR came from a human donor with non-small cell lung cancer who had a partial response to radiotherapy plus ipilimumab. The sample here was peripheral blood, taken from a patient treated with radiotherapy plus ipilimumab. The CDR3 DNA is TGCGCCAGCAGCTGGCTAGCGGGAGCATCTTACGAGCAGTACTTC. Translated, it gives CASSWLAGASYEQYF.